This TCR beta chain derives from a study of CD8+CD57+ T cells in acquired aplastic anemia. Study information: DNA per sorted CD4+ or CD8+ sample ranged about 0.17 to 27.4 ug, averaging 3.2 ug.

V shed 8 bases and J shed 1 base, with 6 bases lying between them. Germline values: CDR1 LNHNV, CDR2 YYDKDF (reference sequence). The CDR3 runs to 13 residues. Genomic DNA constituted the template upon which TCR beta VDJ and CDR3 profiling was performed. Via MiXCR, TCRdb re-called the reads, giving one row per CDR3 protein. The table has around 430,000 distinct CDR3 sequences, less than 35% seen once. Individuals selected for sequencing had exhibited CD8+CD57+ cell expansion on flow cytometry. As a group, the patients uniformly had severe acquired aplastic anemia. Study-wide results and caveats: It was found that under 30 CD8+ CDR3 sequences were shared between patients and controls.

With respect to this clonotype: The antigen is undetermined.

The clonotype was recovered from a human donor with aplastic anemia. The gene calls are TRBV15 and TRBJ2-6; no clear D gene. Sequencing input: sorted CD4+, CD8+, or CD8+CD57+ T cells (not recorded which) from PBMCs. The CDR3 here is CATGISGANVLTF. CDR3 nucleotides: TGTGCCACCGGGATATCTGGGGCCAACGTCCTGACTTTC.